These 15 T cell receptor beta chains were sequenced from one sample in a study of shared clonotypes between healthy human individuals. Data came from immunoSEQ multiplex PCR; TCRdb stores just in-frame clones and leaves some out. The data show about 490,000 clones, about 84% seen once. The sequencing sample was made of PBMCs. Receptors were obtained from a woman aged 40 to 50 in good health. Some clones in this sample may be carry-over from other donors' samples.

As regards this clone: A far larger clone is one base from this, pointing to a likely read error. Within the sample, other DNA sequences also encode this same CDR3. V gene TRBV4-1 combines with J gene TRBJ2-2; 8 bases fit TRBD1. Trimming cost V 3 bases and J 8 bases; bases outside gene matches: 11. Germline V lookup: CDR1 MGHRA, CDR2 YSYEKL. This CDR3 is 16 amino acids long. The CDR3 DNA sequence: TGCGCCAGCAGCCATTACAGGACAGGGAGGCTGGGGGAGCTGTTTTTT. It specifies CASSHYRTGRLGELFF.

The chain joins TRBV5-1 to TRBJ1-1, with D perhaps TRBD1 (6 bases). V lost 3 bases, J lost 2 bases, and 17 bases lay in between. Germline V CDR1 and CDR2: SGHRS, YFSETQ. This CDR3 is built from 16 residues. CDR3 DNA: TGCGCCAGCAGCTGGGTCGGAGGACAGAGAAACACTGAAGCTTTCTTT. It is translated as CASSWVGGQRNTEAFF.

At least ten counts were recorded for this clone. Here the CDR3 reads CASSAERGNQPQHF. The CDR3 DNA sequence: TGTGCCAGCAGTGCAGAGAGGGGGAATCAGCCCCAGCATTTT. This chain joins TRBV6-1 and TRBJ1-5; D may be TRBD1 (6 bases). The CDR3 loop spans 14 amino acids. From germline, CDR1 is MNHNS and CDR2 SASEGT. V was cut by 4 bases and J by 4 bases, with 11 bases left in between.

The chain uses TRBV30 and TRBJ1-1; 7 nucleotides align to TRBD1. V was pared by 2 bases and J by 6 bases, with 3 bases of the junction left unmatched. The length of the CDR3 is 12 residues. Per germline, CDR1 GTSNPN and CDR2 SVGIG (reference sequence). The chain's CDR3 is CAWSTQGPEAFF. In DNA form, the CDR3 reads TGTGCCTGGAGTACACAGGGGCCTGAAGCTTTCTTT.

The rearrangement links TRBV28 to TRBJ1-5; D unclear. The V and J ends lost 2 bases and 3 bases respectively, with 8 bases between them. The V gene's germline CDR1 is MDHEN and CDR2 SYDVKM. The CDR3 loop spans 14 amino acids. CDR3 sequence (DNA): TGTGCCAGCAGTTTAGTGCCGAACAATCAGCCCCAGCATTTT. Its translation is CASSLVPNNQPQHF.

Details on this clone: A read error is likely here: a far larger clone is one base away. The chain combines TRBV11-2 with TRBJ2-5; possibly TRBD2 for D (5 bases). V was trimmed by 5 bases and J by 1 base, leaving 14 bases between them. Germline values: CDR1 SGHAT, CDR2 FQNNGV. The CDR3 consists of 15 residues. CDR3 sequence (DNA): TGTGCCAGCAGCCTAGCCGGGATAGCCCAAGAGACCCAGTACTTC. This codes for CASSLAGIAQETQYF. The full variable domain, in which reference TRBV11-2 and TRBJ2-5 provide the parts outside the CDR3, is EAGVAQSPRYKIIEKRQSVAFWCNPISGHATLYWYQQILGQGPKLLIQFQNNGVVDDSQLPKDRFSAERLKGVDSTLKIQPAKLEDSAVYLCASSLAGIAQETQYFGPGTRLLVL.

On this clone itself: A read error is likely here: a far larger clone is one base away. V and J are TRBV6-6 and TRBJ1-1, with 9 bases aligning to TRBD1. This CDR3 contains 15 residues. The V gene's germline CDR1 is MNHNY and CDR2 SVGAGI (reference sequence). CDR3 in DNA: TGTGCCAGCAGTCAACAGACAGGGGGGAACACTGAAGCTTCCTTT. It encodes CASSQQTGGNTEASF.

The chain has TRBV5-1 and TRBJ1-1; D may be TRBD1 (5 bases). The V gene's germline CDR1 is SGHRS and CDR2 YFSETQ. CDR3 length: 15 amino acids. Trimming took 0 bases from V and 7 from J, leaving 16 bases between them. Here the CDR3 DNA reads TGCGCCAGCAGCTTGGCCCAAAACGGGGCGGGTGAAGCTTTCTTT. This encodes CASSLAQNGAGEAFF.

V usage is TRBV19 and J usage is TRBJ1-1, with 10 nucleotides matching TRBD1. The CDR3 covers 17 residues. Germline V lookup: CDR1 LNHDA, CDR2 SQIVND (reference sequence). V shed 1 base, J shed 1 base, and the junction held 6 bases outside the gene matches. This CDR3 is CASSIGPGQGRNTEAFF. In nucleotides, the CDR3 is TGTGCCAGTAGTATAGGTCCGGGACAGGGGCGGAACACTGAAGCTTTCTTT. The whole variable domain, filled in from reference TRBV19 and TRBJ1-1, reads DGGITQSPKYLFRKEGQNVTLSCEQNLNHDAMYWYRQDPGQGLRLIYYSQIVNDFQKGDIAEGYSVSREKKESFPLTVTSAQKNPTAFYLCASSIGPGQGRNTEAFFGQGTRLTVV.

The sample holds one count of this clone. J is TRBJ1-1 and V is TRBV11-2; 8 nucleotides agree with TRBD1. CDR1 and CDR2 from the germline V gene are SGHAT and FQNNGV. The length of the CDR3 is 15 residues. With 3 bases clipped from V and 0 bases from J, the junction kept 3 bases outside the gene matches. The CDR3 is CASSFRQGMNTEAFF. The CDR3 DNA reads as TGTGCCAGCAGCTTCCGACAGGGGATGAACACTGAAGCTTTCTTT. Full variable domain (rest looked up from reference TRBV11-2 and TRBJ1-1): EAGVAQSPRYKIIEKRQSVAFWCNPISGHATLYWYQQILGQGPKLLIQFQNNGVVDDSQLPKDRFSAERLKGVDSTLKIQPAKLEDSAVYLCASSFRQGMNTEAFFGQGTRLTVV.

The V and J genes are TRBV29-1 and TRBJ2-1, with D possibly TRBD2 on 5 matching bases. The CDR3 is made up of 16 amino acids. Germline V CDR1 and CDR2: SQVTM, ANQGSEA. V was trimmed by 6 bases and J by 7 bases, leaving 25 bases between them. DNA of the CDR3: TGCAGCGTCTCCCCCCAGCGGTTTTACGTGAAGAATGAGCAGTTCTTC. Translation: CSVSPQRFYVKNEQFF.

V usage is TRBV4-3 and J usage is TRBJ2-3; 11 bases match TRBD2. The CDR3 extends over 17 amino acids. V was pared by 1 base and J by 4 bases, with 7 bases of the junction left unmatched. Germline V CDR1 and CDR2: LGHNA, YSLEER. The CDR3 region has the DNA TGCGCCAGCAGCCAAGGAAAAGGACTAGCGGGCGCAGATACGCAGTATTTT. It encodes CASSQGKGLAGADTQYF.

This chain joins TRBV27 and TRBJ1-6; 9 bases are a match to TRBD1. The trim removed 4 bases at V and 0 bases at J, leaving 13 bases unmatched. Germline V CDR1 and CDR2: MNHEY, SMNVEV (reference sequence). The CDR3 spans 20 residues. The CDR3, as DNA: TGTGCCAGCAGTTCAAGGTCCTCCGGGACAGGGAGCTCCTATAATTCACCCCTCCACTTT. Protein product: CASSSRSSGTGSSYNSPLHF.

The V and J genes are TRBV28 and TRBJ2-5; no definite D call. CDR3 length: 13 residues. Per germline, CDR1 MDHEN and CDR2 SYDVKM. CDR3 loop: CAPKIRVGETQYF. The CDR3, as DNA: TGTGCTCCCAAGATCCGGGTAGGAGAGACCCAGTACTTC.

This clone was observed a single time. This could be a read error, since a much larger clone is one nucleotide away. Other DNA sequences of this sample code for an identical CDR3. This sequence joins TRBV7-2 and TRBJ2-1; D remains unclear. The CDR3 spans 16 residues. Germline V gives CDR1 SGHTA, CDR2 FQGNSA. The V and J ends lost 3 bases and 2 bases respectively, with 14 bases between them. The CDR3 region is CASSFSSPGAYNEQFF. The CDR3 bases are TGTGCCAGCAGCTTTTCGTCGCCTGGCGCCTACAATGAGCAGTTCTTC.